The 17 T cell receptor beta chains in this list originate from one sample, sequenced in a study of cytomegalovirus exposure and HLA in healthy donors (dated by TCRdb to the late 2010s). Library construction relied on the immunoSEQ multiplex PCR assay. The multiplex PCR relied on a mix of 60 forward primers for TCR Vbeta segments and 13 reverse primers for TCR Jbeta segments. TCRdb stores this immuneACCESS table with in-frame sequences only. Part of the clones is absent; in the studies checked, under half of the shortfall reflects unresolved V genes, and no reason is known for the rest. The sample table lists about 160,000 clones, about four fifths of them with a count of one. The ten most abundant clones make up about 4% of the sample. Sequencing was carried out using PBMCs. The receptor source for this set is a man aged 50 to 59 in good health and CMV-seropositive.

A few counts support this clone. This chain joins TRBV18 and TRBJ2-3; tentative D call: TRBD2 (5 bases). Germline V gene sequence: CDR1 KGHSH, CDR2 LQKENI. Trimming removed 3 bases at V and 5 bases at J, with 12 bases between. The CDR3 has 14 amino acids. The CDR3 DNA follows: TGTGCCAGCTCACCTTATGGAGGATTAGATACGCAGTATTTT. Amino acids: CASSPYGGLDTQYF.

This chain's CDR3 is CASSFPSSGRAVGRTYEQYF. Here the CDR3 DNA reads TGTGCCAGCAGTTTTCCTTCTAGCGGGAGGGCCGTAGGAAGGACCTACGAGCAGTACTTC. The chain joins TRBV28 to TRBJ2-5; the match to TRBD2 covers 12 bases. The J call is doubtful: the DNA matches TRBJ2-7 better. From germline, CDR1 is MDHEN and CDR2 SYDVKM. The CDR3 extends over 20 amino acids.

DNA for the CDR3: TGCGCCAGCAGCAGGGAGACTAGCGGGGGGGCGAATGAGCAGTTCTTC. Protein: CASSRETSGGANEQFF. The chain links TRBV4-3 to TRBJ2-1; 14 nucleotides line up with TRBD2. CDR1 LGHNA and CDR2 YSLEER come from the germline V gene. The CDR3 totals 16 residues. Trimming at V came to 5 bases and at J to 7 bases, leaving 7 bases not matched to a gene.

This rearrangement joins TRBV15 to TRBJ1-6; 10 bases fit TRBD1. J gave up 9 bases and V 0 bases, and 5 bases lay outside the gene matches. The CDR3 covers 16 residues. CDR1 LNHNV and CDR2 YYDKDF come from the germline V gene (reference sequence). The CDR3 is CATSRDRTGGGSPLHF. The CDR3 bases are TGTGCCACCAGCAGAGATAGGACAGGGGGGGGTTCACCCCTCCACTTT.

The CDR3 here is CASSVEDRELFF. DNA of the CDR3: TGTGCCAGCAGCGTAGAAGACAGAGAACTGTTTTTT. J is TRBJ1-4 and V is TRBV9; possibly TRBD1 for D (5 bases). The V end was cut by 0 bases, the J end by 12 bases, with 9 bases between. Germline V CDR1 and CDR2: SGDLS, YYNGEE. The CDR3 has 12 residues.

V is TRBV15 and J is TRBJ2-5; TRBD2 aligns across 9 bases. The V segment lost 5 bases and the J segment 5 bases; nucleotides outside the gene matches: 12. The germline V gene has CDR1 LNHNV and CDR2 YYDKDF (reference sequence). The length of the CDR3 is 16 residues. CDR3 nucleotide sequence: TGTGCCACCAGCCGCGGTGGAGCGGGGGGTTTGGAGACCCAGTACTTC. This codes for CATSRGGAGGLETQYF.

The chain combines TRBV4-2 with TRBJ2-1, with D perhaps matching TRBD2 (6 bases). Germline V gene data show CDR1 as LGHNA and CDR2 as YNFKEQ. V shed 0 bases and J shed 4 bases, with 13 bases lying between them. The CDR3 sequence is 16 residues long. This CDR3 is CASSQDWREPYNEQFF. The CDR3 nucleotides are TGTGCCAGCAGCCAAGATTGGAGGGAGCCGTACAATGAGCAGTTCTTC.

This clone turned up a few times. CDR3 nucleotides: TGTGCCAGCAGCTTGGGACAGAGCTACGAGCAGTACTTC. Its protein product is CASSLGQSYEQYF. This sequence joins TRBV5-4 and TRBJ2-7, with TRBD1 as a possible D gene (5 bases). Trimming removed 0 bases from V and 3 bases from J, with 7 bases in between. CDR1 SGHNT and CDR2 YYREEE come from the germline V gene (reference sequence). The CDR3 length is 13 residues.

The chain carries TRBV25-1 and TRBJ1-2, with 12 bases that match TRBD1. The CDR3 is 17 residues long. CDR1 and CDR2 from the germline V gene are MGHDK and SYGVNS. Trimming removed 4 bases from V and 4 bases from J; junction bases left unmatched: 10. CDR3 protein: CASSASGTGGVGYGYTF. The CDR3 DNA is TGTGCCAGCAGTGCTTCCGGGACAGGGGGCGTGGGCTATGGCTACACCTTC.

This sequence joins TRBV5-1 and TRBJ1-2; 10 nucleotides match TRBD1. The CDR3 contains 15 residues. The germline gives CDR1 SGHRS, CDR2 YFSETQ. V was pared by 3 bases and J by 2 bases, with 4 bases of the junction left unmatched. The DNA of the CDR3 is TGCGCCAGCAGCTGGGGACAGGGGCAGAACTATGGCTACACCTTC. Its protein is CASSWGQGQNYGYTF.

This chain uses TRBV10-1 with TRBJ2-7; 16 nucleotides line up with TRBD2. V lost 6 bases to trimming and J lost 6 bases; unmatched junction nucleotides: 20. CDR1 and CDR2 from the germline V gene are WNHNN and SYGVQD (reference sequence). This CDR3 has 20 amino acids. The CDR3 DNA is TGCGCCAGCAGGATTACACGGGGACTAGCGGGAGGGCCTCTCATTCTCGAGCAGTACTTC. This sequence encodes CASRITRGLAGGPLILEQYF.

J is TRBJ2-5 and V is TRBV6-5; D gene uncertain. From germline, CDR1 is MNHEY and CDR2 SVGAGI. V gave up 4 bases and J gave up 0 bases, with 12 bases separating them. The length of the CDR3 is 15 residues. CDR3 coding DNA: TGTGCCAGCAGTTTTTCGGAGACCGACCAAGAGACCCAGTACTTC. It is translated as CASSFSETDQETQYF.

The chain has TRBV4-3 and TRBJ2-7; TRBD2 matches 15 bases. Germline CDR1 reads LGHNA; CDR2 reads YSLEER. The CDR3 has 19 residues. V gave up 4 bases and J gave up 0 bases; unmatched junction bases: 10. CDR3 sequence (DNA): TGCGCCAGCAGCCTAAGCACCGGGACTAGCGGGGGGAGCTCCTACGAGCAGTACTTC. It encodes CASSLSTGTSGGSSYEQYF.

V is TRBV4-1 and J is TRBJ2-3; D is perhaps TRBD2 (6 bases). With 3 bases removed from V and 2 bases from J, the gap between germline ends came to 15 bases. From germline, CDR1 is MGHRA and CDR2 YSYEKL. CDR3 length equals 16 residues. CDR3 sequence: CASSHPTRENTDTQYF. The CDR3 DNA reads as TGCGCCAGCAGCCACCCGACTAGAGAGAACACAGATACGCAGTATTTT.

On this clone itself: The sample contains more than one DNA sequence encoding this CDR3. The chain joins TRBV6-5 to TRBJ1-2; TRBD1 aligns across 7 bases. This CDR3 has 13 amino acids. Trimming removed 5 bases from V and 4 bases from J; junction bases left unmatched: 4. The V gene's germline CDR1 is MNHEY and CDR2 SVGAGI. CDR3 loop: CASSETGSYGYTF. The CDR3 DNA is TGTGCCAGCAGTGAGACAGGGAGCTATGGCTACACCTTC.

J is TRBJ2-3 and V is TRBV5-6; TRBD1 might be the D (6 bases). This CDR3 contains 14 residues. CDR1 is SGHDT, CDR2 YYEEEE, per germline. Between the trimmed V and J ends, which lost 3 bases and 3 bases, there was a span of 11 bases. Written as DNA, the CDR3 is TGTGCCAGCAGCTCGATAAGGGGGACAGATACGCAGTATTTT. Amino acids: CASSSIRGTDTQYF.

V gene TRBV7-6 combines with J gene TRBJ2-3, with 10 bases identical to TRBD2. With 4 bases clipped from V and 6 bases from J, the junction kept 25 bases outside the gene matches. CDR1 and CDR2 (germline): SGHVS, FNYEAQ. This CDR3 comprises 21 residues. The CDR3 sequence: CASSWSFLSLAGGRLGDTQYF. The CDR3 DNA sequence: TGTGCCAGCAGCTGGTCGTTCCTCTCCTTAGCGGGGGGCCGCTTAGGTGATACGCAGTATTTT.